These 22 T cell receptor beta chains were sequenced from one sample in a study of Ad26.COV2.S vaccination and SARS-CoV-2 variants. The data were produced by immunoSEQ multiplex PCR, yet TCRdb's version contains in-frame clones alone and is incomplete. There are more than 350,000 clones in the sample; more than 80% occur only once, and 12% lies in the top ten. Treatment described: approximately 18 received Ad26.COV2.S at low or high dose, single or two shots; 5 received placebo; per-sample allocation not given. Sampling was performed 63 days after the first vaccine or placebo injection. The sequencing used peripheral blood, collected in a trial of Ad26.COV2.S vaccine versus placebo. The receptors stem from a person between 18 and 65 years old who received the Ad26.COV2.S COVID-19 vaccine or a placebo.

The CDR3 reads CASSALDTQYF. The DNA for the CDR3 is TGTGCCAGCAGTGCCCTAGATACGCAGTATTTT. V and J are TRBV2 and TRBJ2-3, with no clear D. The V and J ends lost 4 bases and 5 bases respectively, with 4 bases between them. The CDR3 is 11 amino acids. Germline CDR1 reads SNHLY; CDR2 reads FYNNEI.

The CDR3 sequence is CASSLGLFSGNTIYF. CDR3 coding DNA: TGTGCCAGCAGCCTGGGACTCTTCTCTGGAAACACCATATATTTT. The chain couples TRBV5-6 to TRBJ1-3; maybe TRBD1 (5 bases). CDR1 and CDR2 (germline): SGHDT, YYEEEE. The CDR3 contains 15 residues. The V gene lost 4 bases and the J gene lost 0 bases, with 11 bases spanning the gap.

The J gene is TRBJ2-5, the V gene TRBV2; D might be TRBD1 or TRBD2, each matching 6 bases. CDR1 SNHLY and CDR2 FYNNEI come from the germline V gene. The CDR3 length is 13 residues. Trimming took 6 bases from V and 3 from J, leaving 11 bases between them. For the CDR3, the DNA is TGTGCCAGCAGGGTGAGGGGGGAAGAGACCCAGTACTTC. This codes for CASRVRGEETQYF.

The chain has TRBV7-9 and TRBJ1-3; 7 bases agree with TRBD1. Unmatched junction bases numbered 3, after V lost 4 bases and J lost 0 bases. Germline values: CDR1 SEHNR, CDR2 FQNEAQ (reference sequence). The CDR3 loop spans 15 amino acids. The CDR3 is CASSSGGPSGNTIYF. CDR3 nucleotides: TGTGCCAGCAGCTCAGGGGGGCCCTCTGGAAACACCATATATTTT.

This chain joins TRBV3-1 (or the pseudogene TRBV3-2) and TRBJ2-2, with D tentatively TRBD2 (5 bases). CDR1 and CDR2 (germline): LGHDT, YNNKEL (reference sequence). The CDR3 totals 15 residues. V was cut by 4 bases and J by 3 bases, with 12 bases left in between. DNA for the CDR3: TGTGCCAGCAGCCTAAGAGGGTCCGACACCGGGGAGCTGTTTTTT. It translates to CASSLRGSDTGELFF.

The chain links TRBV13 to TRBJ2-1; tentatively, D is TRBD2 (6 bases). The CDR3 covers 17 residues. In germline, CDR1 is PRHDT, CDR2 FYEKMQ (reference sequence). Trimming pared 3 bases from V and 0 bases from J, leaving 15 bases between. CDR3: CASSLGLLASSYNEQFF. As DNA, the CDR3 is TGTGCCAGCAGCTTGGGCCTCCTAGCGAGCTCCTACAATGAGCAGTTCTTC.

CDR3 coding DNA: TGTGCCAGCAGTTCACAGGGCCCTGCAACTAATGAAAAACTGTTTTTT. Protein sequence: CASSSQGPATNEKLFF. This chain uses TRBV2 with TRBJ1-4, with D maybe TRBD1 (6 bases). V gave up 5 bases and J gave up 0 bases, with 13 bases separating them. Per germline, CDR1 SNHLY and CDR2 FYNNEI. CDR3 size: 16 residues.

This clone appeared once. The chain employs TRBV7-2 and TRBJ1-2; no clear D. With 4 bases removed from V and 4 bases from J, the gap between germline ends came to 13 bases. CDR3 length: 14 residues. Per germline, CDR1 SGHTA and CDR2 FQGNSA. This chain's CDR3 is CASSSDPEGYGYTF. The CDR3 region has the DNA TGTGCCAGCAGCTCTGATCCAGAGGGCTATGGCTACACCTTC. The full variable domain, completed using reference TRBV7-2 and TRBJ1-2, is GAGVSQSPSNKVTEKGKDVELRCDPISGHTALYWYRQSLGQGLEFLIYFQGNSAPDKSGLPSDRFSAERTGGSVSTLTIQRTQQEDSAVYLCASSSDPEGYGYTFGSGTRLTVV.

J is TRBJ1-4 and V is TRBV5-8, with 7 bases aligning to TRBD1. CDR1 is SGHTS and CDR2 is YDEGEE in the germline V gene. Trimming cost V 5 bases and J 0 bases; bases outside gene matches: 4. The CDR3 length is 15 residues. The CDR3 protein is CASSQGVSTNEKLFF. CDR3 bases: TGTGCCAGCAGTCAGGGGGTTTCAACTAATGAAAAACTGTTTTTT.

CDR3 DNA: TGCGCCAGCAGTGATCTTGTCACGTACCAAGAGACCCAGTACTTC. This gives the protein CASSDLVTYQETQYF. This chain links TRBV10-2 with TRBJ2-5; D not certain. This CDR3 spans 15 amino acids. V was clipped by 3 bases and J by 0 bases, with 11 bases between them. CDR1 is WSHSY, CDR2 SAAADI, per germline.

The sample holds one count of this clone. The chain combines TRBV19 with TRBJ2-1; 10 nucleotides line up with TRBD2. The CDR3 consists of 13 residues. Germline V CDR1 and CDR2: LNHDA, SQIVND (reference sequence). The J segment lost 8 bases and the V segment lost 5 bases, leaving 3 bases of the junction unmatched. In nucleotides, the CDR3 is TGTGCCAGTAGTCTAGCGGGAGCGGATGAGCAGTTCTTC. It translates to CASSLAGADEQFF. Full variable domain (missing parts from reference TRBV19 and TRBJ2-1): DGGITQSPKYLFRKEGQNVTLSCEQNLNHDAMYWYRQDPGQGLRLIYYSQIVNDFQKGDIAEGYSVSREKKESFPLTVTSAQKNPTAFYLCASSLAGADEQFFGPGTRLTVL.

CDR3 sequence: CASSLGPNNEQFF. The CDR3 nucleotides are TGTGCCAGCAGCTTGGGACCCAACAATGAGCAGTTCTTC. V usage is TRBV5-4 and J usage is TRBJ2-1; D remains ambiguous. This CDR3 is built from 13 residues. V was cut by 0 bases and J by 5 bases, with 6 bases left in between. Per germline, CDR1 SGHNT and CDR2 YYREEE (reference sequence). Looking up the rest from reference TRBV5-4 and TRBJ2-1 gives the full variable domain: ETGVTQSPTHLIKTRGQQVTLRCSSQSGHNTVSWYQQALGQGPQFIFQYYREEENGRGNFPPRFSGLQFPNYSSELNVNALELDDSALYLCASSLGPNNEQFFGPGTRLTVL.

The V gene is TRBV18, the J gene TRBJ1-1; TRBD1 agrees at 9 bases. This CDR3 comprises 15 residues. Germline V lookup: CDR1 KGHSH, CDR2 LQKENI. V lost 3 bases and J lost 4; bases outside the gene matches: 6. CDR3 coding DNA: TGTGCCAGCTCACCGGGACAGGGTCGTGGCACTGAAGCTTTCTTT. Protein: CASSPGQGRGTEAFF.

The CDR3 spells CAWSAGLGIYEQYF. The CDR3 nucleotides read TGTGCCTGGAGCGCGGGACTAGGGATCTACGAGCAGTACTTC. V usage is TRBV30 and J usage is TRBJ2-7; 8 bases are a match to TRBD2. The CDR3 loop spans 14 amino acids. J lost 3 bases, V lost 3 bases, and 7 bases had no gene match. Germline values: CDR1 GTSNPN, CDR2 SVGIG (reference sequence).

The DNA for the CDR3 is TGTGCCAGCAGCTCGGGACTAGCGGGAGATGAGCAGTTCTTC. This sequence encodes CASSSGLAGDEQFF. The V gene is TRBV7-2, the J gene TRBJ2-1; 14 nucleotides align to TRBD2. The CDR3 consists of 14 residues. V lost 4 bases and J lost 8; bases outside the gene matches: 1. The germline V gene encodes CDR1 SGHTA and CDR2 FQGNSA.

The chain links TRBV28 to TRBJ2-7; either TRBD1 or TRBD2 may supply D (6 bases each). V gave up 6 bases and J gave up 0 bases, with 12 bases separating them. The CDR3 sequence is 14 residues long. CDR1 is MDHEN, CDR2 SYDVKM, per germline. The CDR3 reads CASRKGGSSYEQYF. CDR3 coding DNA: TGTGCCAGCAGAAAGGGGGGCAGCTCCTACGAGCAGTACTTC.

J is TRBJ2-3 and V is TRBV11-2, with 10 positions matching TRBD2. Trimming cost V 2 bases and J 8 bases; bases outside gene matches: 7. Germline V gives CDR1 SGHAT, CDR2 FQNNGV. The CDR3 runs 15 residues. CDR3 loop: CASSLWGTSAITQYF. DNA for the CDR3: TGTGCCAGCAGCTTATGGGGGACTAGCGCGATTACGCAGTATTTT. Together with reference TRBV11-2 and TRBJ2-3, the CDR3 gives the full variable domain: EAGVAQSPRYKIIEKRQSVAFWCNPISGHATLYWYQQILGQGPKLLIQFQNNGVVDDSQLPKDRFSAERLKGVDSTLKIQPAKLEDSAVYLCASSLWGTSAITQYFGPGTRLTVL.

The chain employs TRBV20-1 and TRBJ2-5; 8 bases map to TRBD2. V shed 5 bases and J 3 bases; nucleotides not matched to a gene: 14. Germline V CDR1 and CDR2: DFQATT, SNEGSKA (reference sequence). The CDR3 runs to 16 residues. DNA for the CDR3: TGCAGTGCTGGTGACGATAGCGGGACCTTGAAAGAGACCCAGTACTTC. It translates to CSAGDDSGTLKETQYF.

The chain employs TRBV7-3 and TRBJ2-3; 9 bases line up with TRBD2. V trimming: 4 bases; J trimming: 1 base; junction bases outside the gene matches: 6. Germline CDR1 is SGHTA and CDR2 is FQGTGA. The CDR3 is 16 residues long. The CDR3 loop reads CASSSIAGVGTDTQYF. The CDR3 nucleotides are TGTGCCAGCAGCTCCATAGCGGGAGTTGGCACAGATACGCAGTATTTT.

The chain carries TRBV30 and TRBJ2-7, with 8 bases that match TRBD1. V lost 0 bases and J lost 4; bases outside the gene matches: 11. There are 16 residues in the CDR3. The germline CDR1 and CDR2 sequences are GTSNPN and SVGIG (reference sequence). The CDR3 loop reads CAWSVQWGRGQYEQYF. The CDR3, as DNA: TGTGCCTGGAGTGTACAGTGGGGCAGGGGGCAATACGAGCAGTACTTC.

The chain couples TRBV28 to TRBJ2-3, with 7 bases fitting TRBD1. Germline values: CDR1 MDHEN, CDR2 SYDVKM. The CDR3 length is 16 residues. Trimming cost V 6 bases and J 5 bases; bases outside gene matches: 14. In nucleotides, the CDR3 is TGTGCCAGCAGCCCTCTGGACAGGCTTCAAGGAGATACGCAGTATTTT. It encodes CASSPLDRLQGDTQYF.

V is TRBV6-5 and J is TRBJ2-7; 9 bases agree with TRBD1. Trimming at V came to 5 bases and at J to 7 bases, leaving 9 bases not matched to a gene. The length of the CDR3 is 14 residues. The germline V gene has CDR1 MNHEY and CDR2 SVGAGI. The CDR3 region has the DNA TGTGCCAGCAGTCCGGGACAGGGCTACGGTGAGCAGTACTTC. This codes for CASSPGQGYGEQYF.